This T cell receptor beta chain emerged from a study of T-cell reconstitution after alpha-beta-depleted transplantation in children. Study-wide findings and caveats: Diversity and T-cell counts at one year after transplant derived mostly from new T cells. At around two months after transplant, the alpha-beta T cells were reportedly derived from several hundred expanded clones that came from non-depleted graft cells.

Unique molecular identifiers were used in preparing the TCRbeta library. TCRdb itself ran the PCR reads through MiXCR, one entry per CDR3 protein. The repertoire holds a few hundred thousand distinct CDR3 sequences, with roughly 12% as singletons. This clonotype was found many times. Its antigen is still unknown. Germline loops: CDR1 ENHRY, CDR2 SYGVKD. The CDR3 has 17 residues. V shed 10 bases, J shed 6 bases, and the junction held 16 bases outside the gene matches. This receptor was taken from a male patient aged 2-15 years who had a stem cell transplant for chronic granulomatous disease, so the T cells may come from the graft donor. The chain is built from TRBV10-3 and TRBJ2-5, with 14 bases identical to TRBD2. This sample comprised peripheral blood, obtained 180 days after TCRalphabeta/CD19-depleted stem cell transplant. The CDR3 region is CATDRDIGTSGSKTQYF. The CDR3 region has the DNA TGTGCCACCGACCGGGACATCGGGACTAGCGGGAGTAAGACCCAGTACTTC.